Below, 21 T cell receptor beta chains from the same sample are listed, as sequenced in a study of blood T cell repertoires in COVID-19. This table comes from immunoSEQ multiplex PCR, and its TCRdb copy is limited to in-frame clones, with some not included. The table records 150,000 to 200,000 clones, around 83% of them present only once. Sequencing was carried out using peripheral blood. These receptors were collected from a woman in her seventies who had recovered from COVID-19.

The genes are TRBV18 and TRBJ1-2, with TRBD1 matching 9 bases. Unmatched junction bases numbered 6, after V lost 3 bases and J lost 4 bases. In germline, CDR1 is KGHSH, CDR2 LQKENI. CDR3 length: 15 amino acids. The CDR3 protein is CASSPSQGAPYGYTF. The CDR3 nucleotides read TGTGCCAGCTCACCCTCACAGGGGGCACCCTATGGCTACACCTTC. The full variable domain, in which reference TRBV18 and TRBJ1-2 provide the parts outside the CDR3, is NAGVMQNPRHLVRRRGQEARLRCSPMKGHSHVYWYRQLPEEGLKFMVYLQKENIIDESGMPKERFSAEFPKEGPSILRIQQVVRGDSAAYFCASSPSQGAPYGYTFGSGTRLTVV.

A word on this clone: In the same sample, other DNA sequences code for this CDR3. V and J are TRBV3-1 (or the pseudogene TRBV3-2) and TRBJ2-7, with TRBD2 matching over 9 bases. From germline, CDR1 is LGHDT and CDR2 YNNKEL (reference sequence). Trimming cost V 4 bases and J 1 base; bases outside gene matches: 5. The CDR3 runs to 15 residues. The DNA for the CDR3 is TGTGCCAGCAGCCCCGGACTAGCGCCGTCCTACGAGCAGTACTTC. This codes for CASSPGLAPSYEQYF.

The rearrangement joins TRBV7-8 to TRBJ2-3; D ambiguous. There are 12 residues in the CDR3. The germline CDR1 and CDR2 sequences are SGHVS and FQNEAQ. The V end lost 5 bases, the J end lost 6 bases, and 9 bases lay between the germline ends. The CDR3 sequence is CASSPPFDTQYF. CDR3 DNA: TGTGCCAGCAGCCCCCCATTCGATACGCAGTATTTT.

This sequence joins TRBV28 and TRBJ2-7; possibly TRBD2 for D (6 bases). The CDR3 extends over 14 amino acids. V shed 6 bases and J shed 7 bases, with 19 bases lying between them. In germline, CDR1 is MDHEN, CDR2 SYDVKM. CDR3 DNA sequence: TGTGCCAGCAGCCCGCCGGCGGGACGGGGGGAGCAGTACTTC. Translated, it gives CASSPPAGRGEQYF.

The chain combines TRBV2 with TRBJ2-7; TRBD2 is a possible D gene (6 bases). From germline, CDR1 is SNHLY and CDR2 FYNNEI. The CDR3 is 13 amino acids. Trimming removed 4 bases from V and 4 bases from J, with 11 bases in between. CDR3 amino acids: CASSGVAVYEQYF. DNA for the CDR3: TGTGCCAGCAGTGGGGTAGCGGTGTACGAGCAGTACTTC.

The CDR3: CASSPDTGGEQFF. The CDR3 DNA sequence: TGTGCCAGCAGCCCGGACACAGGGGGTGAGCAGTTCTTC. The J gene is TRBJ2-1, the V gene TRBV5-5; 8 bases line up with TRBD1. V lost 4 bases and J lost 9; bases outside the gene matches: 6. CDR1 and CDR2 (germline): SGHKS, YYEKEE (reference sequence). This CDR3 is 13 amino acids long.

In its sample, this clone was seen a few times. The chain couples TRBV18 to TRBJ2-3; D may be TRBD1 (6 bases). This CDR3 has 15 residues. From germline, CDR1 is KGHSH and CDR2 LQKENI. V lost 0 bases and J 6 bases, leaving 13 bases between the germline ends. The CDR3 is CASSPPGRGRDTQYF. CDR3 sequence (DNA): TGTGCCAGCTCACCACCCGGCAGGGGCAGGGATACGCAGTATTTT.

The V call is TRBV2, the J call TRBJ1-1; TRBD1 matches 8 bases. The germline V gene encodes CDR1 SNHLY and CDR2 FYNNEI. The length of the CDR3 is 14 residues. V dropped 6 bases and J dropped 10; count of bases not matched to a gene: 13. The CDR3 sequence is CASRRGQETLGAFF. The CDR3 DNA reads TGTGCCAGCAGGAGGGGACAGGAGACTTTAGGAGCTTTCTTT.

CDR3 bases: TGCAGCGTGGGGATAACAGGGTCCAATGAAAAACTGTTTTTT. Protein product: CSVGITGSNEKLFF. The rearrangement uses TRBV29-1 and TRBJ1-4, with a possible D match to TRBD1 (6 bases). Germline loops: CDR1 SQVTM, CDR2 ANQGSEA. The CDR3 runs 14 residues. V was trimmed by 6 bases and J by 5 bases, leaving 16 bases between them.

The chain couples TRBV30 to TRBJ1-2; D is perhaps TRBD1 (6 bases). The CDR3 runs 11 residues. Germline CDR1 and CDR2: GTSNPN and SVGIG (reference sequence). Trimming stripped 5 bases from V and 4 bases from J, with 8 bases between. The CDR3 loop is CAWGGSYGYTF. CDR3 DNA: TGTGCCTGGGGGGGCAGCTATGGCTACACCTTC.

This chain connects TRBV5-1 to TRBJ1-1; TRBD1 matches at 7 bases. In germline, CDR1 is SGHRS, CDR2 YFSETQ. The V segment lost 4 bases and the J segment 7 bases; nucleotides outside the gene matches: 13. CDR3 length equals 15 residues. The DNA of the CDR3 is TGCGCCAGCAGCCACCCACCCCCATCAGGGGGTGAAGCTTTCTTT. Translated: CASSHPPPSGGEAFF.

This sequence joins TRBV6-6 and TRBJ2-3; D is uncertain. Trimming cost V 6 bases and J 2 bases, with 12 bases left between them. The germline V gene encodes CDR1 MNHNY and CDR2 SVGAGI (reference sequence). This CDR3 has 14 amino acids. CDR3 amino acids: CASRDTSDTDTQYF. Written as DNA, the CDR3 is TGTGCCAGCAGAGACACCTCTGACACAGATACGCAGTATTTT.

This chain connects TRBV12-3 or TRBV12-4 to TRBJ1-1; D not certain. The CDR3 spans 13 residues. V dropped 6 bases and J dropped 1 base, with 9 bases sitting between them. CDR3: CASSGLPNTEAFF. The CDR3 nucleotides are TGTGCCAGCAGCGGACTTCCGAACACTGAAGCTTTCTTT.

The rearrangement uses TRBV27 and TRBJ2-7; D is possibly TRBD1 (5 bases). The CDR3 is 16 residues long. Trimming took off 2 bases at V and 5 bases at J, with 19 bases between the two ends. Germline CDR1 is MNHEY and CDR2 is SMNVEV (reference sequence). Here the CDR3 DNA reads TGTGCCAGCAGTTTACTTGGCCCCAATCAGGGCCACGAGCAGTACTTC. Translating it yields CASSLLGPNQGHEQYF.

The chain joins TRBV18 to TRBJ1-3; D is undetermined. The V gene's germline CDR1 is KGHSH and CDR2 LQKENI. This CDR3 has 13 residues. V was clipped by 0 bases and J by 5 bases, with 5 bases between them. Here the CDR3 DNA reads TGTGCCAGCTCACCACCGGGCCGAAACACCATATATTTT. This codes for CASSPPGRNTIYF.

The chain carries TRBV5-1 and TRBJ1-2; D unclear. Germline V lookup: CDR1 SGHRS, CDR2 YFSETQ. CDR3 length: 15 residues. V lost 0 bases to trimming and J lost 4 bases, with 13 bases between them. The CDR3 region is CASSLVVRELYGYTF. As DNA, the CDR3 is TGCGCCAGCAGCTTGGTGGTCCGGGAACTCTATGGCTACACCTTC.

This chain's CDR3 is CASRVTREGQSYNEQFF. CDR3 nucleotides: TGTGCCAGCCGGGTAACCCGGGAGGGCCAGTCCTACAATGAGCAGTTCTTC. The chain couples TRBV27 to TRBJ2-1; 8 nucleotides match TRBD2. The V gene end was trimmed by 8 bases and the J gene end by 1 base; junction bases not matched to a gene: 13. Germline lookup yields CDR1 MNHEY and CDR2 SMNVEV (reference sequence). The CDR3 extends over 17 amino acids.

This chain connects TRBV2 to TRBJ2-5; 7 bases align to TRBD1. Germline assignment: CDR1 SNHLY and CDR2 FYNNEI. CDR3 size: 12 residues. The ends lost 10 bases at V and 1 base at J; junction bases unmatched: 3. CDR3 DNA: TGTGCCACAGGGGGTGGCCAAGAGACCCAGTACTTC. Translated: CATGGGQETQYF.

This chain uses TRBV27 with TRBJ1-5, with D maybe TRBD1 (5 bases). V lost 6 bases and J 3 bases, leaving 15 bases between the germline ends. The CDR3 is 15 residues long. Germline V gene sequence: CDR1 MNHEY, CDR2 SMNVEV (reference sequence). Here the CDR3 DNA reads TGTGCCAGCAGCCTCTGGGGCGACGACAATCAGCCCCAGCATTTT. It translates to CASSLWGDDNQPQHF.

As regards this clone: Other DNA sequences in the sample encode the same CDR3. The chain joins TRBV18 to TRBJ1-2, with D possibly being TRBD1 (5 bases). Germline-derived CDR1 and CDR2 are KGHSH and LQKENI. The CDR3 has 13 amino acids. V dropped 3 bases and J dropped 4 bases, with 9 bases sitting between them. Here the CDR3 DNA reads TGTGCCAGCTCACCTGGCAGGGCCTATGGCTACACCTTC. Translating it yields CASSPGRAYGYTF.

J is TRBJ1-2 and V is TRBV3-1 (or the pseudogene TRBV3-2); a possible D gene is TRBD1 (5 bases). The CDR3 is 12 residues long. Trimming stripped 7 bases from V and 7 bases from J, with 13 bases between. Per the germline V gene, CDR1 is LGHDT and CDR2 is YNNKEL (reference sequence). The CDR3 coding sequence is TGTGCCAGCAAGGCGGGGGGGAGTGGCTACACCTTC. Translated, it gives CASKAGGSGYTF.